This is a list of T cell receptor beta chains from one sample in a study of esophageal squamous cell carcinoma under preoperative chemotherapy. TCRdb fed the PCR reads into MiXCR, producing one record per CDR3 protein. This table holds around 9,700 distinct CDR3 sequences, around 63% found once. The sample was gathered from a patient given preoperative chemotherapy. The source is a human donor with esophageal squamous cell carcinoma. The donor label of this sample is uncertain. Both conserved end residues are part of each CDR3. Each record gives: J gene, clone size, V gene, D gene, CDR3 protein, CDR3 DNA. The D gene is left open where the match is weak. Clone size is stated in some rows and not others, as once, few, many or a class when expanded.

j_call: TRBJ2-3
clone_size: NA
v_call: TRBV6-1
d_call: TRBD2
cdr3_aa: CASRGTKRGPGLEGVGPGAQYF
cdr3_nt: TGTGCCAGCAGGGGGACTAAGCGGGGGCCGGGACTAGAGGGTGTGGGCCCCGGGGCGCAGTATTTT

j_call: TRBJ2-7
clone_size: medium-sized
v_call: TRBV6-1
d_call: TRBD2
cdr3_aa: CASKGTSGSTYNEQYF
cdr3_nt: TGTGCCAGCAAAGGGACTAGCGGGAGCACCTACAATGAGCAGTACTTC

j_call: TRBJ2-5
clone_size: few
v_call: TRBV7-2
d_call: TRBD2
cdr3_aa: CASSLGLADYNEQYF
cdr3_nt: TGTGCCAGCAGCCTAGGACTAGCGGATTACAATGAGCAGTACTTC

j_call: TRBJ2-3
clone_size: few
v_call: TRBV12-3/TRBV12-4
d_call: NA
cdr3_aa: CASSKDRSSLGTQYF
cdr3_nt: TGTGCCAGCAGTAAAGACAGGTCCTCCCTAGGTACGCAGTATTTT

j_call: TRBJ2-1
clone_size: few
v_call: TRBV6-1
d_call: TRBD2
cdr3_aa: CASWSGREDNEQFF
cdr3_nt: TGTGCCAGCTGGAGCGGGAGGGAAGACAATGAGCAGTTCTTC

j_call: TRBJ2-5
clone_size: NA
v_call: TRBV10-1
d_call: NA
cdr3_aa: CASSGTVQETQYF
cdr3_nt: TGCGCCAGCAGTGGGACTGTTCAAGAGACCCAGTACTTC

j_call: TRBJ2-5
clone_size: NA
v_call: TRBV4-1
d_call: TRBD2
cdr3_aa: CASSQESGGGLETQYF
cdr3_nt: TGCGCCAGCAGCCAAGAGAGTGGCGGGGGTCTAGAGACCCAGTACTTC

j_call: TRBJ2-4
clone_size: NA
v_call: TRBV6-8
d_call: TRBD2
cdr3_aa: CAGGGDGETQYF
cdr3_nt: TGTGCCGGGGGGGGGGACGGAGAGACTCAGTACTTC

j_call: TRBJ2-5
clone_size: NA
v_call: TRBV12-3/TRBV12-4
d_call: NA
cdr3_aa: CASTTADGAQTQYF
cdr3_nt: TGTGCCAGCACCACGGCGGACGGCGCACAGACCCAGTACTTC

j_call: TRBJ2-2
clone_size: once
v_call: TRBV6-1
d_call: TRBD1
cdr3_aa: CASRRSGTGSTGALFF
cdr3_nt: TGTGCCAGCAGGCGATCCGGGACAGGGAGCACCGGTGCGCTGTTTTTT

j_call: TRBJ2-3
clone_size: NA
v_call: TRBV6-1
d_call: NA
cdr3_aa: CASSDLGVSYKDTQYF
cdr3_nt: TGTGCCAGCAGTGACTTGGGGGTGAGCTACAAAGATACGCAGTATTTT

j_call: TRBJ2-6
clone_size: large
v_call: TRBV6-1
d_call: TRBD1
cdr3_aa: CASSEWDRGQGGANVLTF
cdr3_nt: TGTGCCAGCAGTGAATGGGACAGGGGGCAGGGAGGGGCCAACGTCCTGACTTTC

j_call: TRBJ2-2
clone_size: many
v_call: TRBV10-2
d_call: TRBD2
cdr3_aa: CASREGLTGELFF
cdr3_nt: TGCGCCAGCCGGGAGGGCCTTACCGGGGAGCTGTTTTTT

j_call: TRBJ2-5
clone_size: few
v_call: TRBV6-1
d_call: TRBD2
cdr3_aa: CASSQTSGETQYF
cdr3_nt: TGTGCCAGCAGTCAGACTAGCGGAGAGACCCAGTACTTC

j_call: TRBJ2-3
clone_size: NA
v_call: TRBV6-1
d_call: NA
cdr3_aa: CASSEFGGSYTDTQYF
cdr3_nt: TGTGCCAGCAGTGAGTTTGGGGGAAGCTACACAGATACGCAGTATTTC

j_call: TRBJ2-5
clone_size: NA
v_call: TRBV6-1
d_call: NA
cdr3_aa: CASTRVGAGAEETQYF
cdr3_nt: TGTGCCAGCACTCGAGTGGGGGCGGGAGCGGAGGAGACCCAGTACTTC

j_call: TRBJ2-2
clone_size: NA
v_call: TRBV6-1
d_call: NA
cdr3_aa: CASSLGVNTGELYF
cdr3_nt: TGTGCCAGCAGCCTGGGTGTCAACACCGGGGAGCTGTATTTT

j_call: TRBJ2-1
clone_size: NA
v_call: TRBV6-1
d_call: NA
cdr3_aa: CASSQRDFLETQYF
cdr3_nt: TGTGCCAGCAGCCAACGGGACTTCCTGGAGACCCAGTACTTT

j_call: TRBJ2-1
clone_size: NA
v_call: TRBV6-5
d_call: NA
cdr3_aa: CASGYGASGNEQFF
cdr3_nt: TGTGCCAGCGGTTACGGGGCTTCGGGCAATGAGCAGTTCTTC

j_call: TRBJ2-5
clone_size: NA
v_call: TRBV7-2
d_call: NA
cdr3_aa: CASSLTPPSGQAF
cdr3_nt: TGTGCCAGCAGCCTCACCCCCCCCTCCGGCCAGGCGTTC

j_call: TRBJ2-5
clone_size: medium-sized
v_call: TRBV12-3/TRBV12-4
d_call: NA
cdr3_aa: CASRSRQQETQYF
cdr3_nt: TGTGCCAGCAGATCGCGGCAACAAGAGACCCAGTACTTC

j_call: TRBJ2-1
clone_size: NA
v_call: TRBV6-5
d_call: NA
cdr3_aa: CASSFSGNEQFF
cdr3_nt: TGTGCCAGCAGCTTCTCAGGAAATGAGCAGTTCTTC

j_call: TRBJ1-2
clone_size: NA
v_call: TRBV27
d_call: NA
cdr3_aa: CASSGPGYGYTF
cdr3_nt: TGTGCCAGCAGTGGTCCTGGATATGGCTACACCTTC

j_call: TRBJ2-3
clone_size: NA
v_call: TRBV6-1
d_call: TRBD2
cdr3_aa: CASRGTKRGPGLAGVATDALYF
cdr3_nt: TGTGCCAGCAGGGGGACTAAGCGGGGGCCGGGACTAGCGGGAGTGGCCACCGATGCGCTGTATTTT

j_call: TRBJ2-5
clone_size: many
v_call: TRBV10-3
d_call: NA
cdr3_aa: CAHPESRTEETQYF
cdr3_nt: TGTGCCCATCCAGAGTCGAGGACAGAAGAGACCCAGTACTTC

j_call: TRBJ2-3
clone_size: NA
v_call: TRBV10-3
d_call: NA
cdr3_aa: CASTGGGGGAQDTQYF
cdr3_nt: TGTGCCAGTACGGGGGGAGGGGGGGGAGCCCAAGATACGCAGTATTTC

j_call: TRBJ1-4
clone_size: medium-sized
v_call: TRBV6-1
d_call: NA
cdr3_aa: CASSRGYRAVTNEKLFF
cdr3_nt: TGTGCCAGCAGTCGAGGGTACAGGGCGGTGACTAATGAAAAACTGTTTTTT

j_call: TRBJ2-3
clone_size: NA
v_call: TRBV27
d_call: TRBD1
cdr3_aa: CASSSLGQNTGTQYF
cdr3_nt: TGTGCCAGCAGTTCATTGGGACAGAACACAGGGACGCAGTATTTT

j_call: TRBJ2-3
clone_size: NA
v_call: TRBV6-1
d_call: NA
cdr3_aa: CARGLWARDTQYF
cdr3_nt: TGTGCCAGGGGGCTGTGGGCCAGGGACACGCAGTATTTT

j_call: TRBJ2-3
clone_size: few
v_call: TRBV6-2/TRBV6-3
d_call: TRBD2
cdr3_aa: CASSYSSTSGEGTDTQYF
cdr3_nt: TGTGCCAGCAGTTACTCGTCGACTAGCGGGGAGGGCACAGATACGCAGTATTTT

j_call: TRBJ2-5
clone_size: few
v_call: TRBV6-1
d_call: NA
cdr3_aa: CASSERDEQYF
cdr3_nt: TGTGCCAGCAGTGAAAGGGATGAGCAGTACTTC

j_call: TRBJ2-7
clone_size: NA
v_call: TRBV6-1
d_call: TRBD2
cdr3_aa: CASWSGREDNEQYF
cdr3_nt: TGTGCCAGCTGGAGCGGGAGGGAAGACAATGAGCAGTACTTC

j_call: TRBJ2-1
clone_size: NA
v_call: TRBV7-2
d_call: NA
cdr3_aa: CASSSTGYYEQFF
cdr3_nt: TGTGCCAGCAGCTCGACTGGCTACTACGAGCAGTTCTTC

j_call: TRBJ2-1
clone_size: NA
v_call: TRBV12-3/TRBV12-4
d_call: NA
cdr3_aa: CASSLSGGGGKNNEQFF
cdr3_nt: TGTGCCAGCAGTTTGTCCGGAGGAGGAGGGAAAAACAATGAGCAGTTCTTC